Listed below are T cell receptor beta chains from one sample, sequenced in a study of CD8 T cells in ankylosing spondylitis. One entry per CDR3 protein results from TCRdb running MiXCR on the 5' RACE reads. Here the sample spans under 450,000 distinct CDR3 sequences, about a sixth being singletons. The source material was blood, either unsorted or a sorted T cell fraction (not recorded which). These receptors all stem from a male donor with ankylosing spondylitis. Both conserved end residues are part of each CDR3. A D gene is named only where the DNA matches it firmly. Only some rows state a clone size, as once, few, many or a class for expanded clones.

J gene: TRBJ2-1
clone size: few
D gene: TRBD2
V gene: TRBV4-1
CDR3 protein: CASSQTGGRAGNEQFF
CDR3 DNA: TGCGCCAGCAGCCAGACGGGAGGTCGGGCCGGGAATGAGCAGTTCTTC

J gene: TRBJ2-7
clone size: .
D gene: .
V gene: TRBV28
CDR3 protein: CASTSPSYYEQYF
CDR3 DNA: TGTGCCAGCACTTCTCCTTCCTATTACGAGCAGTACTTC

J gene: TRBJ1-5
clone size: .
D gene: .
V gene: TRBV10-2
CDR3 protein: CASGDRSASNQPQHF
CDR3 DNA: TGCGCCAGCGGCGACAGGTCCGCGAGCAATCAGCCCCAGCATTTT

J gene: TRBJ1-5
clone size: few
D gene: .
V gene: TRBV19
CDR3 protein: CASTPRGSQPQHF
CDR3 DNA: TGTGCCAGTACCCCTCGTGGATCTCAGCCCCAGCATTTT

J gene: TRBJ1-4
clone size: .
D gene: .
V gene: TRBV12-3/TRBV12-4
CDR3 protein: CASLRGRGEKLFF
CDR3 DNA: TGTGCCAGCCTCCGCGGTAGAGGTGAAAAACTGTTTTTT

J gene: TRBJ2-6
clone size: .
D gene: .
V gene: TRBV11-2
CDR3 protein: CASSLEGQRFSGANVLTF
CDR3 DNA: TGTGCCAGCAGCTTAGAAGGACAGCGATTCTCTGGGGCCAACGTCCTGACTTTC

J gene: TRBJ1-1
clone size: few
D gene: .
V gene: TRBV10-3
CDR3 protein: CAIRRDTEAFF
CDR3 DNA: TGTGCCATCAGGAGGGACACTGAAGCTTTCTTT

J gene: TRBJ2-7
clone size: few
D gene: TRBD2
V gene: TRBV5-1
CDR3 protein: CASSLTSGVSRYEQYF
CDR3 DNA: TGCGCCAGCAGCTTGACTAGCGGGGTGTCCCGCTACGAGCAGTACTTC

J gene: TRBJ1-1
clone size: .
D gene: .
V gene: TRBV30
CDR3 protein: CAWSRASGAEAFF
CDR3 DNA: TGTGCCTGGTCCAGGGCCTCTGGGGCTGAAGCTTTCTTT

J gene: TRBJ1-2
clone size: .
D gene: .
V gene: TRBV20-1
CDR3 protein: CSARDSTTGYTF
CDR3 DNA: TGCAGTGCTAGAGATTCCACAACCGGCTACACCTTC

J gene: TRBJ2-7
clone size: .
D gene: TRBD1
V gene: TRBV30
CDR3 protein: CAWSTGGFSYEQYF
CDR3 DNA: TGTGCCTGGTCCACAGGGGGCTTCTCCTACGAGCAGTACTTC

J gene: TRBJ1-2
clone size: .
D gene: .
V gene: TRBV4-1
CDR3 protein: CASSQGTAFYGYTF
CDR3 DNA: TGCGCCAGCAGCCAAGGGACAGCCTTTTATGGCTACACCTTC

J gene: TRBJ2-3
clone size: .
D gene: .
V gene: TRBV11-3
CDR3 protein: CASSPGTRTDTQYF
CDR3 DNA: TGTGCCAGCAGCCCCGGGACTCGCACAGATACGCAGTATTTT

J gene: TRBJ1-3
clone size: .
D gene: .
V gene: TRBV3-1
CDR3 protein: CASSQVTGSGNTIYF
CDR3 DNA: TGTGCCAGCAGCCAAGTCACAGGGTCTGGAAACACCATATATTTT

J gene: TRBJ1-3
clone size: few
D gene: .
V gene: TRBV9
CDR3 protein: CASAGQGTGNTIYF
CDR3 DNA: TGTGCCAGCGCGGGGCAGGGGACGGGAAACACCATATATTTT

J gene: TRBJ2-5
clone size: few
D gene: .
V gene: TRBV7-8
CDR3 protein: CASSLEQPGRETQYF
CDR3 DNA: TGTGCCAGCAGCTTAGAGCAGCCCGGACGGGAGACCCAGTACTTC

J gene: TRBJ2-2
clone size: many
D gene: .
V gene: TRBV20-1
CDR3 protein: CSARPLPGLDTGELFF
CDR3 DNA: TGCAGTGCTCGCCCCTTGCCCGGGCTCGACACCGGGGAGCTGTTTTTT

J gene: TRBJ2-5
clone size: many
D gene: .
V gene: TRBV12-3/TRBV12-4
CDR3 protein: CASRSGVRETQYF
CDR3 DNA: TGTGCCAGCAGAAGTGGAGTACGGGAGACCCAGTACTTC

J gene: TRBJ1-5
clone size: few
D gene: .
V gene: TRBV5-5
CDR3 protein: CASSLEAENQPQHF
CDR3 DNA: TGTGCCAGCAGCTTGGAGGCGGAAAATCAGCCCCAGCATTTT

J gene: TRBJ1-5
clone size: .
D gene: TRBD1
V gene: TRBV10-3
CDR3 protein: CAISVGQGENQPQHF
CDR3 DNA: TGTGCCATCAGTGTTGGACAGGGGGAGAATCAGCCCCAGCATTTT

J gene: TRBJ2-1
clone size: few
D gene: TRBD2
V gene: TRBV20-1
CDR3 protein: CRVLVGLAGPQAHNEQFF
CDR3 DNA: TGCAGAGTTTTGGTCGGACTAGCGGGACCCCAGGCCCACAATGAGCAGTTCTTC

J gene: TRBJ1-6
clone size: few
D gene: TRBD1
V gene: TRBV20-1
CDR3 protein: CSAKGQASSYNSPLHF
CDR3 DNA: TGCAGTGCTAAGGGACAGGCGAGCTCCTATAATTCACCCCTCCACTTT

J gene: TRBJ1-1
clone size: .
D gene: .
V gene: TRBV15
CDR3 protein: CATSFPAGVTEAFF
CDR3 DNA: TGTGCCACCAGTTTCCCCGCCGGTGTCACTGAAGCTTTCTTT

J gene: TRBJ2-7
clone size: few
D gene: .
V gene: TRBV20-1
CDR3 protein: CSASKQGDEQYF
CDR3 DNA: TGCAGTGCTAGCAAGCAAGGCGACGAGCAGTACTTC

J gene: TRBJ1-5
clone size: .
D gene: TRBD1
V gene: TRBV7-3
CDR3 protein: CASSAYAGTGGQPQHF
CDR3 DNA: TGTGCCAGCAGCGCATACGCCGGGACAGGGGGCCAGCCCCAGCATTTT

J gene: TRBJ2-3
clone size: few
D gene: .
V gene: TRBV7-8
CDR3 protein: CASSRGGGFSTDTQYF
CDR3 DNA: TGTGCCAGCAGCCGAGGTGGGGGGTTTAGCACAGATACGCAGTATTTT

J gene: TRBJ2-3
clone size: few
D gene: .
V gene: TRBV7-9
CDR3 protein: CASRRTSTDTQYF
CDR3 DNA: TGTGCCAGCAGACGGACCAGCACAGATACGCAGTATTTT

J gene: TRBJ2-1
clone size: few
D gene: .
V gene: TRBV20-1
CDR3 protein: CSAREILAFGGDEQFF
CDR3 DNA: TGCAGTGCTAGAGAGATCCTAGCCTTCGGAGGGGATGAGCAGTTCTTC

J gene: TRBJ2-5
clone size: many
D gene: .
V gene: TRBV9
CDR3 protein: CASSPRQFQETQYF
CDR3 DNA: TGTGCCAGCAGCCCCCGACAGTTCCAAGAGACCCAGTACTTC

J gene: TRBJ1-1
clone size: many
D gene: TRBD1
V gene: TRBV5-6
CDR3 protein: CASRVLRGPESTEAFF
CDR3 DNA: TGTGCCAGCAGGGTCCTCAGGGGGCCGGAAAGCACTGAAGCTTTCTTT

J gene: TRBJ2-7
clone size: .
D gene: .
V gene: TRBV20-1
CDR3 protein: CSASSFGRSEYSYEQYF
CDR3 DNA: TGCAGTGCTAGTTCGTTCGGGAGATCCGAATACTCCTACGAGCAGTACTTC

J gene: TRBJ2-5
clone size: .
D gene: .
V gene: TRBV11-2
CDR3 protein: CASSWTPQETQYF
CDR3 DNA: TGTGCCAGCAGCTGGACTCCCCAAGAGACCCAGTACTTC

J gene: TRBJ1-2
clone size: few
D gene: TRBD1
V gene: TRBV19
CDR3 protein: CASRGQNYGYTF
CDR3 DNA: TGTGCCAGTAGGGGACAGAACTATGGCTACACCTTC

J gene: TRBJ2-5
clone size: many
D gene: .
V gene: TRBV29-1
CDR3 protein: CSVENGGETQYF
CDR3 DNA: TGCAGCGTTGAAAACGGCGGGGAGACCCAGTACTTC

J gene: TRBJ2-6
clone size: many
D gene: .
V gene: TRBV6-5
CDR3 protein: CASSYSTGISGANVLTF
CDR3 DNA: TGTGCCAGCAGTTACTCCACAGGGATCTCTGGGGCCAACGTCCTGACTTTC

J gene: TRBJ2-3
clone size: .
D gene: .
V gene: TRBV7-9
CDR3 protein: CASSFGRDSDTQYF
CDR3 DNA: TGTGCCAGCAGCTTCGGCCGGGACTCCGATACGCAGTATTTT

J gene: TRBJ1-4
clone size: few
D gene: .
V gene: TRBV29-1
CDR3 protein: CSVPGAANEKLFF
CDR3 DNA: TGCAGCGTTCCGGGGGCGGCTAATGAAAAACTGTTTTTT

J gene: TRBJ2-4
clone size: .
D gene: TRBD1
V gene: TRBV4-1
CDR3 protein: CASSETGQGAKNIQYF
CDR3 DNA: TGCGCCAGCAGCGAGACGGGACAGGGAGCCAAAAACATTCAGTACTTC

J gene: TRBJ2-3
clone size: .
D gene: TRBD1
V gene: TRBV7-3
CDR3 protein: CASSPGQGAGDTQYF
CDR3 DNA: TGTGCCAGCAGCCCGGGACAGGGGGCCGGAGATACGCAGTATTTT

J gene: TRBJ2-3
clone size: .
D gene: TRBD2
V gene: TRBV9
CDR3 protein: CASSPLGGTTDTQYF
CDR3 DNA: TGTGCCAGCAGCCCCCTGGGGGGGACCACAGATACGCAGTATTTT

J gene: TRBJ2-2
clone size: .
D gene: .
V gene: TRBV6-2/TRBV6-3
CDR3 protein: CASSWIDSSNTGELFF
CDR3 DNA: TGTGCCAGCAGTTGGATAGACAGCTCGAACACCGGGGAGCTGTTTTTT

J gene: TRBJ2-7
clone size: .
D gene: .
V gene: TRBV27
CDR3 protein: CASMETGTYEQYF
CDR3 DNA: TGTGCCAGCATGGAAACAGGGACCTACGAGCAGTACTTC

J gene: TRBJ1-3
clone size: .
D gene: .
V gene: TRBV4-1
CDR3 protein: CASSPQEGPGNTIYF
CDR3 DNA: TGCGCCAGCAGCCCCCAAGAGGGGCCTGGAAACACCATATATTTT

J gene: TRBJ2-7
clone size: few
D gene: .
V gene: TRBV7-8
CDR3 protein: CASTPGGGPYEQYF
CDR3 DNA: TGTGCCAGCACCCCAGGGGGGGGCCCCTACGAGCAGTACTTC

J gene: TRBJ2-1
clone size: few
D gene: TRBD2
V gene: TRBV7-9
CDR3 protein: CASSLAGVHNEQFF
CDR3 DNA: TGTGCCAGCAGTTTAGCGGGAGTCCACAATGAGCAGTTCTTC

J gene: TRBJ1-5
clone size: .
D gene: TRBD1
V gene: TRBV2
CDR3 protein: CASRPDRAIEPQHF
CDR3 DNA: TGTGCCAGCAGGCCGGACAGGGCGATTGAGCCCCAGCATTTT

J gene: TRBJ2-1
clone size: few
D gene: .
V gene: TRBV3-1
CDR3 protein: CASSYRDGMSNEQFF
CDR3 DNA: TGTGCCAGCAGTTACCGGGACGGAATGTCTAATGAGCAGTTCTTC

J gene: TRBJ1-5
clone size: .
D gene: .
V gene: TRBV9
CDR3 protein: CASSVGPDSNQPQHF
CDR3 DNA: TGTGCCAGCAGCGTAGGCCCAGATAGCAATCAGCCCCAGCATTTT

J gene: TRBJ1-1
clone size: few
D gene: .
V gene: TRBV28
CDR3 protein: CASTLGGGWGTEAFF
CDR3 DNA: TGTGCCAGCACCCTTGGGGGGGGCTGGGGGACTGAAGCTTTCTTT

J gene: TRBJ1-2
clone size: .
D gene: TRBD1
V gene: TRBV3-1
CDR3 protein: CASSQVTTGARGYTF
CDR3 DNA: TGTGCCAGCAGCCAAGTAACGACAGGGGCAAGGGGCTACACCTTC

J gene: TRBJ2-5
clone size: .
D gene: TRBD2
V gene: TRBV20-1
CDR3 protein: CCAKRLAGGGQETQYF
CDR3 DNA: TGCTGTGCTAAACGGCTAGCGGGGGGTGGGCAAGAGACCCAGTACTTC

J gene: TRBJ2-3
clone size: .
D gene: TRBD1
V gene: TRBV24-1
CDR3 protein: CATSAGDRGSADTQYF
CDR3 DNA: TGTGCCACCAGTGCCGGAGACAGGGGGTCGGCAGATACGCAGTATTTT

J gene: TRBJ2-3
clone size: .
D gene: TRBD1
V gene: TRBV3-1
CDR3 protein: CASSQRGPSTDTQYF
CDR3 DNA: TGTGCCAGCAGCCAAAGGGGGCCAAGCACAGATACGCAGTATTTT

J gene: TRBJ2-4
clone size: .
D gene: .
V gene: TRBV11-1
CDR3 protein: CASSPGVAKNIQYF
CDR3 DNA: TGTGCCTCCTCCCCGGGGGTAGCCAAAAACATTCAGTACTTC

J gene: TRBJ2-7
clone size: .
D gene: .
V gene: TRBV5-1
CDR3 protein: CASSSSGGGPLSYEQYF
CDR3 DNA: TGCGCCAGCAGCTCCTCTGGGGGGGGCCCCCTCTCCTACGAGCAGTACTTC

J gene: TRBJ2-1
clone size: few
D gene: TRBD2
V gene: TRBV27
CDR3 protein: CASSFTSGGAYKNEQFF
CDR3 DNA: TGTGCCAGCAGTTTTACTAGCGGGGGGGCCTACAAGAATGAGCAGTTCTTC